This T cell receptor beta chain is from a study of control samples from healthy donors and cancer patients. Clones were read by immunoSEQ multiplex PCR, and TCRdb kept only the in-frame ones, dropping some. The profile covers roughly 49,000 clones, with about 88% appearing a single time and roughly 43% taken by the ten largest. The CDR3 sequence is 16 residues long. Deletions cut 4 bases from V and 4 bases from J, with 15 bases between. The germline V gene encodes CDR1 SGHRS and CDR2 YFSETQ. The TCR originated in a man aged 50 to 59 with head and neck cancer. V is TRBV5-1 and J is TRBJ1-6; unclear D gene. The sample taken for sequencing was PBMCs. CDR3 region: CASSPLAGSYNSPLHF. The CDR3 nucleotides read TGCGCCAGCAGCCCCCTGGCTGGATCTTATAATTCACCCCTCCACTTT.